Listed here are 31 T cell receptor beta chains from one sample, sequenced in a study of blood T cell repertoires in COVID-19. The table came from immunoSEQ multiplex PCR; TCRdb's copy has only in-frame clones and leaves some out. The sample holds around 150,000 clones, around four fifths seen once. Sequenced input: peripheral blood. These receptors all stem from a woman older than 75 with acute or convalescent COVID-19.

CDR3 sequence (DNA): TGTGCCAGCAGCACCTCCGGGACACAAGCTTTCTTT. Its protein product is CASSTSGTQAFF. V gene TRBV7-9 combines with J gene TRBJ1-1; possibly TRBD1 for D (6 bases). CDR3 length equals 12 residues. The ends were cut back, 5 bases at V and 9 bases at J, with 13 bases in the middle. Per the germline V gene, CDR1 is SEHNR and CDR2 is FQNEAQ (reference sequence).

The chain couples TRBV2 to TRBJ1-5; possible D gene TRBD1, 5 bases. The CDR3 contains 15 residues. The V gene's germline CDR1 is SNHLY and CDR2 FYNNEI. V was cut by 2 bases and J by 3 bases, with 11 bases left in between. CDR3 DNA: TGTGCCAGCAGTGAACTTGGCGGGGCCAATCAGCCCCAGCATTTT. Its translation is CASSELGGANQPQHF.

This clone was observed a few times. This rearrangement joins TRBV18 to TRBJ1-2; D is uncertain. The V end was cut by 4 bases, the J end by 0 bases, with 6 bases between. The germline gives CDR1 KGHSH, CDR2 LQKENI. The CDR3 extends over 13 amino acids. As DNA, the CDR3 is TGTGCCAGCTCACAAACTACTAACTATGGCTACACCTTC. This codes for CASSQTTNYGYTF.

A single count supports this clone. The rearrangement joins TRBV5-1 to TRBJ1-2; a weak D match, TRBD1 (6 bases). With 3 bases removed from V and 8 bases from J, the gap between germline ends came to 8 bases. Germline lookup yields CDR1 SGHRS and CDR2 YFSETQ. The CDR3 contains 11 residues. The CDR3 DNA is TGCGCCAGCAGCTCAGGGGCCGGCTACACCTTC. The encoded protein is CASSSGAGYTF.

This clone was counted only a few times. The J gene is TRBJ1-2, the V gene TRBV3-1 (or the pseudogene TRBV3-2), with unresolved D. The CDR3 length is 12 residues. Germline V gives CDR1 LGHDT, CDR2 YNNKEL (reference sequence). Trimming left V 2 bases short and J 4 bases short, with 5 bases between. CDR3 amino acids: CASSQTFYGYTF. The CDR3 DNA sequence: TGTGCCAGCAGCCAAACATTCTATGGCTACACCTTC.

CDR3 sequence (DNA): TGTGCCAGCAGTCAACAGGGGGCGGGGAACACCGGGGAGCTGTTTTTT. The encoded protein is CASSQQGAGNTGELFF. This chain links TRBV2 with TRBJ2-2, with 9 bases lining up with TRBD1. The CDR3 spans 16 residues. V lost 5 bases to trimming and J lost 1 base; unmatched junction nucleotides: 5. Germline CDR1 and CDR2: SNHLY and FYNNEI.

The chain uses TRBV5-4 and TRBJ1-1; D perhaps matches TRBD1 (6 bases). Trimming cost V 4 bases and J 0 bases, with 10 bases left between them. CDR1 and CDR2 from the germline V gene are SGHNT and YYREEE (reference sequence). CDR3 length: 14 residues. The CDR3 DNA reads as TGTGCCAGCAGCAAAGACAGGATGAACACTGAAGCTTTCTTT. Amino acid sequence: CASSKDRMNTEAFF.

The chain links TRBV6-5 to TRBJ1-1; a possible D gene is TRBD1 (6 bases). Germline lookup yields CDR1 MNHEY and CDR2 SVGAGI. The CDR3 spans 13 residues. Trimming took off 10 bases at V and 0 bases at J, with 12 bases between the two ends. Here the CDR3 DNA reads TGTGCCACCCATGGGGGCATGAACACTGAAGCTTTCTTT. Translated: CATHGGMNTEAFF.

A remark on this clone: Other nucleotide sequences in the sample specify the same CDR3. The chain has TRBV9 and TRBJ2-1, with D possibly matching TRBD2 (7 bases). This CDR3 spans 15 amino acids. The germline V gene encodes CDR1 SGDLS and CDR2 YYNGEE. V was pared by 0 bases and J by 9 bases, with 16 bases between. Here the CDR3 DNA reads TGTGCCAGCAGCGTAGGGGGGGGGCTGCACAGTGAGCAGTTCTTC. Its translation: CASSVGGGLHSEQFF. The entire variable domain, with the rest obtained from reference TRBV9 and TRBJ2-1, is as follows: DSGVTQTPKHLITATGQRVTLRCSPRSGDLSVYWYQQSLDQGLQFLIQYYNGEERAKGNILERFSAQQFPDLHSELNLSSLELGDSALYFCASSVGGGLHSEQFFGPGTRLTVL.

This chain connects TRBV10-3 to TRBJ2-1; 13 bases align to TRBD2. Germline-derived CDR1 and CDR2 are ENHRY and SYGVKD. The CDR3 consists of 18 residues. V was pared by 0 bases and J by 7 bases, with 9 bases of the junction left unmatched. The CDR3 DNA sequence: TGTGCCATCAGTGAGTCTGGGACTAGCGGGAAGGGAAGAAATGAGCAGTTCTTC. Encoded protein: CAISESGTSGKGRNEQFF.

The CDR3 coding sequence is TGCGCCAGCAGCCTACATTTTCGATCGATTGAAAAACTGTTTTTT. It translates to CASSLHFRSIEKLFF. The genes are TRBV4-1 and TRBJ1-4; D remains ambiguous. The CDR3 spans 15 residues. Looked up from germline, CDR1 is MGHRA and CDR2 is YSYEKL. Trimming cost V 4 bases and J 7 bases, with 16 bases left between them.

V gene TRBV20-1 combines with J gene TRBJ1-3, with D possibly TRBD1 on 5 matching bases. Germline values: CDR1 DFQATT, CDR2 SNEGSKA (reference sequence). The V end lost 5 bases, the J end lost 6 bases, and 8 bases lay between the germline ends. CDR3 length equals 11 residues. The CDR3 sequence: CSAGAENTIYF. The DNA of the CDR3 is TGCAGTGCTGGGGCTGAAAACACCATATATTTT.

The gene calls are TRBV10-3 and TRBJ2-3; 14 nucleotides match TRBD2. This CDR3 is built from 14 residues. J was trimmed by 7 bases and V by 10 bases; bases with no gene match: 7. Germline V gene lookup returns CDR1 ENHRY and CDR2 SYGVKD. Here the CDR3 reads CATRLAGGDNTQYF. CDR3 sequence (DNA): TGTGCCACCAGACTAGCGGGAGGGGATAATACGCAGTATTTT.

Concerning this clone itself: The same CDR3 arises from other DNA sequences in this sample as well. The CDR3: CASSLGQSSYEQYF. In DNA form, the CDR3 reads TGTGCCAGCAGCTTGGGACAGAGCTCCTACGAGCAGTACTTC. The chain joins TRBV7-9 to TRBJ2-7; 7 nucleotides align to TRBD1. Trimming cost V 3 bases and J 0 bases; bases outside gene matches: 2. The germline V gene encodes CDR1 SEHNR and CDR2 FQNEAQ (reference sequence). The CDR3 totals 14 residues. The whole variable domain, filled in from reference TRBV7-9 and TRBJ2-7, reads DTGVSQNPRHKITKRGQNVTFRCDPISEHNRLYWYRQTLGQGPEFLTYFQNEAQLEKSRLLSDRFSAERPKGSFSTLEIQRTEQGDSAMYLCASSLGQSSYEQYFGPGTRLTVT.

The chain employs TRBV12-3 or TRBV12-4 and TRBJ2-3; 8 nucleotides line up with TRBD2. V shed 5 bases and J 7 bases; nucleotides not matched to a gene: 2. The CDR3 extends over 12 amino acids. The CDR3 spells CASSTGGHTQYF. The DNA for the CDR3 is TGTGCCAGCAGTACGGGGGGGCATACGCAGTATTTT.

This clone was counted a few times. The J gene is TRBJ2-1, the V gene TRBV6-4; 12 bases are a match to TRBD1. The CDR3 is 14 amino acids. The ends lost 5 bases at V and 8 bases at J; junction bases unmatched: 4. Germline CDR1 reads MRHNA; CDR2 reads SNTAGT. In nucleotides, the CDR3 is TGTGCCAGCAGTACCGGGACAGGGGGCGATGAGCAGTTCTTC. As protein: CASSTGTGGDEQFF.

The chain employs TRBV6-2 or TRBV6-3 and TRBJ2-7; 16 bases are shared with TRBD2. This CDR3 region has 18 residues. CDR1 is MNHEY and CDR2 is SVGEGT in the germline V gene. V lost 0 bases, J lost 6 bases, and 8 bases stayed unmatched. DNA of the CDR3: TGTGCCAGCAGTTACTCCGGGACTAGCGGGAGGGCCCTCCTCGAGCAGTACTTC. Translation gives CASSYSGTSGRALLEQYF.

V is TRBV4-1 and J is TRBJ1-2; tentative D call: TRBD1 (6 bases). This CDR3 comprises 15 residues. The germline CDR1 and CDR2 sequences are MGHRA and YSYEKL. Between the trimmed V and J ends, which lost 6 bases and 4 bases, there was a span of 18 bases. DNA of the CDR3: TGCGCCAGCAGTCAAACCGGGACACTCCCCTATGGCTACACCTTC. This gives the protein CASSQTGTLPYGYTF.

The chain has TRBV3-1 (or the pseudogene TRBV3-2) and TRBJ2-3; D may be TRBD1 (6 bases). Trimming left V 3 bases short and J 7 bases short, with 8 bases between. This CDR3 comprises 12 residues. Germline loops: CDR1 LGHDT, CDR2 YNNKEL (reference sequence). The CDR3 bases are TGTGCCAGCAGCCACAGGGGAAATACGCAGTATTTT. Protein: CASSHRGNTQYF.

This clone appeared once. V and J are TRBV27 and TRBJ1-4; D might be TRBD1 (6 bases). This CDR3 has 16 amino acids. With 6 bases removed from V and 8 bases from J, the gap between germline ends came to 22 bases. In germline, CDR1 is MNHEY, CDR2 SMNVEV (reference sequence). The CDR3 loop reads CASRPYLDSPDEKLFF. DNA for the CDR3: TGTGCCAGCAGACCCTATTTGGACAGTCCAGACGAAAAACTGTTTTTT. The full variable domain, rest sourced from reference TRBV27 and TRBJ1-4, is EAQVTQNPRYLITVTGKKLTVTCSQNMNHEYMSWYRQDPGLGLRQIYYSMNVEVTDKGDVPEGYKVSRKEKRNFPLILESPSPNQTSLYFCASRPYLDSPDEKLFFGSGTQLSVL.

J is TRBJ2-1 and V is TRBV30, with D tentatively TRBD2 (6 bases). Germline-derived CDR1 and CDR2 are GTSNPN and SVGIG (reference sequence). The V gene lost 0 bases and the J gene lost 0 bases, with 21 bases spanning the gap. The CDR3 extends over 19 amino acids. The CDR3 nucleotides are TGTGCCTGGAGTGTACTCGGAGGGATCACAACAACCTCCTACAATGAGCAGTTCTTC. This sequence encodes CAWSVLGGITTTSYNEQFF.

The chain is built from TRBV10-3 and TRBJ1-4; 8 nucleotides match TRBD1. The germline V gene has CDR1 ENHRY and CDR2 SYGVKD. V lost 8 bases and J lost 7; bases outside the gene matches: 6. The CDR3 consists of 13 residues. Written as DNA, the CDR3 is TGTGCCATCCGAGGACAGGGTAGTGAAAAACTGTTTTTT. This codes for CAIRGQGSEKLFF.

The CDR3 nucleotides read TGTGCCAGCTCACTAGCAACCGTAGATACGCAGTATTTT. Translated, it gives CASSLATVDTQYF. The rearrangement uses TRBV3-1 (or the pseudogene TRBV3-2) and TRBJ2-3; tentatively, D is TRBD2 (6 bases). In germline, CDR1 is LGHDT, CDR2 YNNKEL (reference sequence). The ends were cut back, 8 bases at V and 5 bases at J, with 14 bases in the middle. This CDR3 is built from 13 residues.

This chain joins TRBV30 and TRBJ1-2; D is unresolved. Trimming removed 0 bases from V and 3 bases from J, with 11 bases in between. The CDR3 is 14 amino acids. Per germline, CDR1 GTSNPN and CDR2 SVGIG (reference sequence). CDR3 DNA: TGTGCCTGGAGTGTACAAGAGGATGACTATGGCTACACCTTC. It yields the protein CAWSVQEDDYGYTF. The full variable domain, its missing parts supplied by reference TRBV30 and TRBJ1-2, is SQTIHQWPATLVQPVGSPLSLECTVEGTSNPNLYWYRQAAGRGLQLLFYSVGIGQISSEVPQNLSASRPQDRQFILSSKKLLLSDSGFYLCAWSVQEDDYGYTFGSGTRLTVV.

This chain links TRBV6-5 with TRBJ1-5, with D perhaps TRBD1 (5 bases). Deletions cut 10 bases from V and 2 bases from J, with 15 bases between. CDR1 is MNHEY, CDR2 SVGAGI, per germline. The CDR3 sequence is 14 residues long. The CDR3 protein is CATSLGRGNQPQHF. CDR3 bases: TGTGCCACTTCCCTGGGGCGAGGCAATCAGCCCCAGCATTTT.

Only one count was recorded for this clone. The rearrangement uses TRBV2 and TRBJ2-3; 9 bases agree with TRBD2. This CDR3 has 14 amino acids. The germline gives CDR1 SNHLY, CDR2 FYNNEI. The V segment lost 11 bases and the J segment 5 bases; nucleotides outside the gene matches: 11. CDR3 coding DNA: TGTGCCGGCGCTGTAGCGGGAGCTGAAGATACGCAGTATTTT. Translated, it gives CAGAVAGAEDTQYF.

The count of this clone is one. The chain carries TRBV10-3 and TRBJ2-2; 9 nucleotides line up with TRBD2. CDR1 and CDR2 from the germline V gene are ENHRY and SYGVKD. J was trimmed by 6 bases and V by 4 bases; bases with no gene match: 9. The CDR3 consists of 16 residues. The CDR3 here is CAISVRAGGFPGELFF. The CDR3 DNA reads TGTGCCATCAGTGTTAGAGCGGGAGGCTTTCCCGGGGAGCTGTTTTTT.

V usage is TRBV4-3 and J usage is TRBJ2-1, with TRBD2 as a possible D gene (5 bases). This CDR3 region has 14 residues. V lost 0 bases to trimming and J lost 8 bases, with 11 bases between them. CDR1 is LGHNA and CDR2 is YSLEER in the germline V gene. CDR3 region: CASSQESWGDEQFF. CDR3 in DNA: TGCGCCAGCAGCCAAGAGTCGTGGGGAGATGAGCAGTTCTTC.

This clone was counted only a few times. The chain is built from TRBV7-9 and TRBJ1-1, with D perhaps matching TRBD1 (6 bases). Germline values: CDR1 SEHNR, CDR2 FQNEAQ (reference sequence). This CDR3 contains 13 residues. V was shortened by 3 bases and J by 10 bases, with 15 bases between the two germline ends. CDR3 protein: CASSFTGGDVAFF. The CDR3 nucleotides are TGTGCCAGCAGCTTTACTGGGGGCGACGTAGCTTTCTTT.

This rearrangement joins TRBV6-5 to TRBJ2-5; maybe TRBD1 (7 bases). Trimming took 2 bases from V and 3 from J, leaving 13 bases between them. Germline V gives CDR1 MNHEY, CDR2 SVGAGI. The CDR3 length is 15 residues. CDR3 in DNA: TGTGCCAGCAGTTACGCAGGGGGAGGAAAAGAGACCCAGTACTTC. Its protein product is CASSYAGGGKETQYF.

The V and J genes are TRBV6-1 and TRBJ2-3, with D maybe TRBD1 (5 bases). Trimming pared 4 bases from V and 2 bases from J, leaving 16 bases between. CDR1 and CDR2 (germline): MNHNS, SASEGT. The CDR3 contains 16 residues. The CDR3 protein is CASSVQGSTSTDTQYF. In DNA, the CDR3 is TGTGCCAGCAGTGTTCAGGGCTCCACTTCCACAGATACGCAGTATTTT.